A single sample is the source of the 9 T cell receptor beta chains below, sequenced in a study of tumor-infiltrating lymphocytes in primary liver carcinoma. Reverse transcription of roughly 470 ng total RNA with a constant-region primer produced TCR beta cDNA. What produced the TCR beta libraries was three nested multiplex PCR rounds using slightly modified ARM-PCR. The first two PCR rounds used TRBV1-TRBV30 primers with a Cbeta primer, around 10 cycles each. TCRdb re-called the multiplex PCR reads with MiXCR, one entry per CDR3 protein. The sample yields tens of thousands of distinct CDR3 sequences, around 78% seen once. Unsorted bulk tissue (20-30 mg) underwent RNA and DNA co-extraction. Sequencing was performed on liver tumor tissue from sampling region 5. Sample subset: tumor region T5, tumor centre. All receptors derive from a man in his forties with primary liver carcinoma and hepatitis B virus infection.

This clonotype was seen ten or more times. The V call is TRBV2, the J call TRBJ2-1; D call uncertain. Germline CDR1 SNHLY, CDR2 FYNNEI. V was pared by 11 bases and J by 7 bases, with 12 bases between. This CDR3 has 11 amino acids. The CDR3 protein is CALPAGNEQFF. The CDR3, as DNA: TGTGCCCTCCCTGCCGGGAATGAGCAGTTCTTC.

A remark on this clonotype: A read error is possible here, since a much larger clone lies one base away. The V gene is TRBV7-2, the J gene TRBJ2-5, with a possible D match to TRBD2 (6 bases). CDR3 size: 15 residues. The germline V gene encodes CDR1 SGHTA and CDR2 FQGNSA. Trimming pared 4 bases from V and 0 bases from J, leaving 12 bases between. The CDR3 DNA follows: TGTGCCAGCAGCTCATCTAGCGTGGACCAAGAGACCCAGTACTTC. Its protein is CASSSSSVDQETQYF.

This clonotype occurred many times. The rearrangement links TRBV28 to TRBJ2-5; maybe TRBD2 (6 bases). The CDR3 is made up of 14 amino acids. V was pared by 0 bases and J by 5 bases, with 10 bases between. Germline lookup yields CDR1 MDHEN and CDR2 SYDVKM. The CDR3 coding sequence is TGTGCCAGCAGTTTATGGGCGGGGATGGAGACCCAGTACTTC. Amino acid sequence: CASSLWAGMETQYF.

In regard to this clonotype: Mismatch with germline at one junction end may stem from a read error. The chain uses TRBV11-2 and TRBJ2-7; D not certain. Germline loops: CDR1 SGHAT, CDR2 FQNNGV. The CDR3 is made up of 13 amino acids. The CDR3 protein is CVSRASVTYEQYF. CDR3 DNA: TGTGTCAGCAGAGCATCGGTAACCTACGAGCAATACTTC.

To note about this clonotype: The junction shows a germline mismatch at one end, possibly a read error. The rearrangement links TRBV11-2 to TRBJ2-3, with a possible D match to TRBD1 (5 bases). The CDR3 runs to 16 residues. Germline CDR1 reads SGHAT; CDR2 reads FQNNGV. CDR3 loop: CASSREPINPTGTQYF. For the CDR3, the DNA is TGTGCCAGCAGCCGAGAGCCCATCAACCCCACAGGTACGCAGTATTTT.

On this clonotype: A much larger clone differs by one base, so this may be a read error. As the CDR3 is not closed by the conserved phenylalanine or tryptophan, this likely results from a read error. The chain links TRBV7-9 to TRBJ1-1; D is unclear. This CDR3 contains 14 residues. Trimming left V 5 bases short and J 4 bases short, with 14 bases between. Per the germline V gene, CDR1 is SEHNR and CDR2 is FQNEAQ (reference sequence). DNA of the CDR3: TGTGCCAGCAGCCCTAGCTCCGATGGCACTGAAGCTTTCCTT. This gives the protein CASSPSSDGTEAFL.

A few counts support this clonotype. At one boundary the junction diverges from the germline segment, which might be a read error. The J gene is TRBJ2-3, the V gene TRBV5-1, with D unclear. The CDR3 runs 12 residues. CDR1 SGHRS and CDR2 YFSETQ come from the germline V gene. The CDR3 region has the DNA TGCACCAGCAGCTTCAACACAGATACGCAGTATTTT. Protein: CTSSFNTDTQYF. Together with reference TRBV5-1 and TRBJ2-3, the CDR3 gives the full variable domain: KAGVTQTPRYLIKTRGQQVTLSCSPISGHRSVSWYQQTPGQGLQFLFEYFSETQRNKGNFPGRFSGRQFSNSRSEMNVSTLELGDSALYLCTSSFNTDTQYFGPGTRLTVL.

With regard to this clonotype: The CDR3 carries no conserved terminal phenylalanine or tryptophan, so it likely arises from a read error. The chain recombines TRBV6-6 with TRBJ1-2; possibly TRBD1 for D (6 bases). The CDR3 is made up of 15 amino acids. Per the germline V gene, CDR1 is MNHNY and CDR2 is SVGAGI (reference sequence). Here the CDR3 reads CASSDTGLVLYCYTL. DNA for the CDR3: TGTGCCAGCAGTGATACAGGGCTAGTACTCTATTGCTACACCTTA.

On this clonotype: In this CDR3 the conserved last residue, phenylalanine or tryptophan, is missing, so a read error is likely. This chain connects TRBV6-5 to TRBJ2-7; 9 bases line up with TRBD1. Germline CDR1 MNHEY, CDR2 SVGAGI. The CDR3 has 16 amino acids. As DNA, the CDR3 is TGTGTCAGCAGTTACATGTTGGGACAGGGCAACCACGAGCAGTACATC. The encoded protein is CVSSYMLGQGNHEQYI.